This section outlines one T cell receptor beta chain sequence together with its context. Trimming cost V 0 bases and J 4 bases, with 7 bases left between them. The CDR3 extends over 13 amino acids. The germline V gene encodes CDR1 SGHRS and CDR2 YFSETQ. Original analysis: Nucleated cell number was recorded as an estimate derived from reference gene primer amplification. Generated by immunoSEQ multiplex PCR, the TCRdb table keeps only in-frame clones and is missing some. V, J and clone size reflect that table, while D and trimming were determined from the DNA. The sample yields about 53,000 clones, 86% seen once. This entry belongs to a study of blood T cell repertoires in COVID-19. Overall study context: Collection of acute and convalescent COVID-19 samples took place in the United States, Italy and Spain. Sources were T cells, B-cell-depleted T cells, or PBMCs; the material itself was cDNA or gDNA.

The source material was peripheral blood. The TCR originated in a man older than 75 with acute or convalescent COVID-19. The chain joins TRBV5-1 to TRBJ1-2; D not resolved. Written as DNA, the CDR3 is TGCGCCAGCAGCTTGGCCGAGAGCTATGGCTACACCTTC. It is translated as CASSLAESYGYTF.